This T cell receptor (beta chain) was profiled in a study of T cell responses to AZD1222 COVID-19 vaccine. At the level of the study: Second-dose intervals near 4 or 12 weeks were combined. Study findings and constraints: Close to half of spike-specific TCRs reportedly recognize unmutated variant regions. Regions 160-218 and 743-854 dominated among vaccine-associated CD4 TCRs spanning spike. Females made up more of the donors, who were largely white British, and clonal diversity may have come out too low.

For this clone: Its antigen is unidentified.

The ends were cut back, 3 bases at V and 2 bases at J, with 15 bases in the middle. This CDR3 has 15 amino acids. CDR1 and CDR2 from the germline V gene are SGDLS and YYNGEE. Only in-frame clones appear in the TCRdb table, and some are missing; sequencing was by immunoSEQ multiplex PCR. The profile shows over 100,000 clones, 70% to 90% of them singletons. The specimen was peripheral blood, collected on day 0 of AZD1222 vaccination. The chain recombines TRBV9 with TRBJ2-7; D possibly corresponds to TRBD2 (5 bases). This receptor was identified in an adult in good health. As DNA, the CDR3 is TGTGCCAGCAGCGCACGGACTGGACCCGCCTACGAGCAGTACTTC. Its translation is CASSARTGPAYEQYF.